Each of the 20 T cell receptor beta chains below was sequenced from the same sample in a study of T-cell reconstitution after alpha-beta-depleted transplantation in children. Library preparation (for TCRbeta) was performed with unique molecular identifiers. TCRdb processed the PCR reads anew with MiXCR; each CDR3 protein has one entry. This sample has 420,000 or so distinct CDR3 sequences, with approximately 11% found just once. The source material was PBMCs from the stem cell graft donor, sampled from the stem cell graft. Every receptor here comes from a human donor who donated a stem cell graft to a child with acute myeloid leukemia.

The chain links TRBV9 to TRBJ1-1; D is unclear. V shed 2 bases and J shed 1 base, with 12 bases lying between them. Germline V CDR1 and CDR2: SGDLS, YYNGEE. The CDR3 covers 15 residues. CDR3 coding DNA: TGTGCCAGCAGCGTGGGTGAAGCGACGAACACTGAAGCTTTCTTT. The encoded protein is CASSVGEATNTEAFF.

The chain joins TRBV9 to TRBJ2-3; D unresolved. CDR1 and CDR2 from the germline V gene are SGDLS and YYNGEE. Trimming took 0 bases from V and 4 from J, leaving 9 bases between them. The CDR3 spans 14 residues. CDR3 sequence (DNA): TGTGCCAGCAGCGTAGGGAATTTGGCAGATACGCAGTATTTT. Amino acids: CASSVGNLADTQYF.

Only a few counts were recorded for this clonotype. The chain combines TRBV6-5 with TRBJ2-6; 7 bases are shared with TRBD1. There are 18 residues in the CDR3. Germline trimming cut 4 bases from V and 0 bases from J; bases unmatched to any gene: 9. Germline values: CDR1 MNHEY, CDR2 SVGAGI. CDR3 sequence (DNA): TGTGCCAGCAGTTTTTCGGGACAGCAAAGCTCTGGGGCCAACGTCCTGACTTTC. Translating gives CASSFSGQQSSGANVLTF.

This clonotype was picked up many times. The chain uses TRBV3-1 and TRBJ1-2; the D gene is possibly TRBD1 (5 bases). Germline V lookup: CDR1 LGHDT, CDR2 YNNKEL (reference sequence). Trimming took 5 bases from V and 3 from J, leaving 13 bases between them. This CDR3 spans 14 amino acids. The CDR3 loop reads CASSTRADYYGYTF. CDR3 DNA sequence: TGTGCCAGCAGCACCAGGGCAGATTACTATGGCTACACCTTC. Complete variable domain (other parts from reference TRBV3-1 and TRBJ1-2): DTAVSQTPKYLVTQMGNDKSIKCEQNLGHDTMYWYKQDSKKFLKIMFSYNNKELIINETVPNRFSPKSPDKAHLNLHINSLELGDSAVYFCASSTRADYYGYTFGSGTRLTVV.

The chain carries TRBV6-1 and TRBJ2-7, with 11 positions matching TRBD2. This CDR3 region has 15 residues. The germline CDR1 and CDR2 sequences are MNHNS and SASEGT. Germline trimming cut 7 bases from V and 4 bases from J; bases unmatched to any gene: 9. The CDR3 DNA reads TGTGCCAGCAATCTAGCGGGGGGCTCCCAATACGAGCAGTACGTC. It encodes CASNLAGGSQYEQYV.

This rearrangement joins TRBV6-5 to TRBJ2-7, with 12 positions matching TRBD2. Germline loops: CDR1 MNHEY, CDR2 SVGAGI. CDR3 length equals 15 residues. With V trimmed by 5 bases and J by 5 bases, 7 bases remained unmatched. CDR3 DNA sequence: TGTGCCAGCAGTCCGACTAGCGGGAGTTCAAACGAGCAGTACTTC. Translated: CASSPTSGSSNEQYF.

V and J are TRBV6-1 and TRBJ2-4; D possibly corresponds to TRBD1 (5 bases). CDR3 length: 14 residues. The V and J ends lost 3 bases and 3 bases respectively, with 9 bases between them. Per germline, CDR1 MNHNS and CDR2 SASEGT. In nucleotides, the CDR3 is TGTGCCAGCAGTGAGGTCAGGGTCAAAAACATTCAGTACTTC. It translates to CASSEVRVKNIQYF.

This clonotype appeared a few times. The CDR3 sequence: CASRSTQREEGSDEQYF. CDR3 DNA sequence: TGTGCCAGCAGGTCAACCCAGCGGGAGGAGGGTTCGGACGAGCAGTACTTC. The genes are TRBV7-9 and TRBJ2-7; 9 bases are a match to TRBD2. V lost 6 bases and J lost 5; bases outside the gene matches: 17. There are 17 residues in the CDR3. CDR1 and CDR2 from the germline V gene are SEHNR and FQNEAQ (reference sequence).

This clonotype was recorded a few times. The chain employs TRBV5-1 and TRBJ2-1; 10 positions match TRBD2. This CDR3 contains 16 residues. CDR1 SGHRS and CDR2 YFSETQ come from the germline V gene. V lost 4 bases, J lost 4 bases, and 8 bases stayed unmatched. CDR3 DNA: TGCGCCAGCAGCGGAACCGGGACTAGCGTATACAATGAGCAGTTCTTC. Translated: CASSGTGTSVYNEQFF.

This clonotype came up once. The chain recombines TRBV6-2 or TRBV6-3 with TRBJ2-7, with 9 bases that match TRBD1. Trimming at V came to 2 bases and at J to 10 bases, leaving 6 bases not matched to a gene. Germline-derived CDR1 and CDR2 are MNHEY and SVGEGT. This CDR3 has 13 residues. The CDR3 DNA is TGTGCCAGCAGTTACGGGACAGGGTTCGACCAGTACTTC. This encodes CASSYGTGFDQYF.

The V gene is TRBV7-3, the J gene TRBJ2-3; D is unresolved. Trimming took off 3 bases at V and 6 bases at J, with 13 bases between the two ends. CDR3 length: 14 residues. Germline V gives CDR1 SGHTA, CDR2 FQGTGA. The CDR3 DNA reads TGTGCCAGCAGCTTTCTACCCTTCCCCGATACGCAGTATTTT. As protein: CASSFLPFPDTQYF.

The CDR3 region has the DNA TGCGCCAGCAGCTTGCTGACTAGCGGAGGCGAGCAGTACTTC. This encodes CASSLLTSGGEQYF. This sequence joins TRBV5-1 and TRBJ2-7; 9 bases align to TRBD2. V trimming: 1 base; J trimming: 6 bases; junction bases outside the gene matches: 5. The CDR3 has 14 residues. The germline V gene has CDR1 SGHRS and CDR2 YFSETQ.

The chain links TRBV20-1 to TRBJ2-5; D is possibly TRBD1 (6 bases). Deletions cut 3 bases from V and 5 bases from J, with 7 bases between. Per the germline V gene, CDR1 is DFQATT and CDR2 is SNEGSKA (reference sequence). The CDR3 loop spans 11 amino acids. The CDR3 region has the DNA TGCAGTGCTAGCCAGGGGGAGACCCAGTACTTC. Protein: CSASQGETQYF.

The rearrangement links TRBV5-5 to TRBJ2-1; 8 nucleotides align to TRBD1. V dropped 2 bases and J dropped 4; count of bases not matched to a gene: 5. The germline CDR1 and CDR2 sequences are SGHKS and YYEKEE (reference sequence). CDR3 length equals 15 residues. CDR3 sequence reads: CASSFSGQEYNEQFF. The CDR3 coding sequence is TGTGCCAGCAGCTTCTCGGGACAGGAATACAATGAGCAGTTCTTC.

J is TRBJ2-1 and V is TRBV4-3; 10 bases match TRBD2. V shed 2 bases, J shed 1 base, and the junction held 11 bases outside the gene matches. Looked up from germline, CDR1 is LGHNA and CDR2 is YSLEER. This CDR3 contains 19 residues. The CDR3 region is CASSQFLAGDGGSYNEQFF. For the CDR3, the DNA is TGCGCCAGCAGCCAATTTCTAGCGGGAGATGGAGGGTCCTACAATGAGCAGTTCTTC.

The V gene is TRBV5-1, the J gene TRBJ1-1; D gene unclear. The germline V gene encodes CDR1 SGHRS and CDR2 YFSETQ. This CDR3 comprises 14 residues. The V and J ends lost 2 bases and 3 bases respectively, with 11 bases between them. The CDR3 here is CASSLNGPDTEAFF. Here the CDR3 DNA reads TGCGCCAGCAGCTTAAACGGCCCGGACACTGAAGCTTTCTTT.

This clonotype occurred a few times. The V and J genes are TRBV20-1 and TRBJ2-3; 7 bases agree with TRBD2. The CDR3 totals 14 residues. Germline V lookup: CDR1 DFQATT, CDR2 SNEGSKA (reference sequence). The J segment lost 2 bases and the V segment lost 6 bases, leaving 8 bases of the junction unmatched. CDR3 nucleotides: TGCAGTGCACTAGTTCGGGGGGACACAGATACGCAGTATTTT. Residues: CSALVRGDTDTQYF.

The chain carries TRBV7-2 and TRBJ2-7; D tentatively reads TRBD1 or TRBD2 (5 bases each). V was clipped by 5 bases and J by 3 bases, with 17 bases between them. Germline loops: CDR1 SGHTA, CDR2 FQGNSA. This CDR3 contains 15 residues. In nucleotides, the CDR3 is TGTGCCAGCAGCCAAGATGGGGACGGACTCTACGAGCAGTACTTC. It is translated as CASSQDGDGLYEQYF.

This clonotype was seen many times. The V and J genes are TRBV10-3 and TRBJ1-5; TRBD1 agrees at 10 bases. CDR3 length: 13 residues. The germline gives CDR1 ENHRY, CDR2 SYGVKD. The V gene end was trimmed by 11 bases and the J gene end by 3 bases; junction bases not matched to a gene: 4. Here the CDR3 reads CAGGTGVNQPQHF. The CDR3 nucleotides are TGTGCCGGGGGGACAGGGGTCAATCAGCCCCAGCATTTT.

CDR3 coding DNA: TGCGCCAGCAGCTCCGGACAGGGGAAAAACAATGAGCAGTTCTTC. It encodes CASSSGQGKNNEQFF. The V gene is TRBV5-1, the J gene TRBJ2-1, with TRBD1 identical over 9 bases. V shed 3 bases, J shed 5 bases, and the junction held 6 bases outside the gene matches. This CDR3 region has 15 residues. Germline CDR1 SGHRS, CDR2 YFSETQ.